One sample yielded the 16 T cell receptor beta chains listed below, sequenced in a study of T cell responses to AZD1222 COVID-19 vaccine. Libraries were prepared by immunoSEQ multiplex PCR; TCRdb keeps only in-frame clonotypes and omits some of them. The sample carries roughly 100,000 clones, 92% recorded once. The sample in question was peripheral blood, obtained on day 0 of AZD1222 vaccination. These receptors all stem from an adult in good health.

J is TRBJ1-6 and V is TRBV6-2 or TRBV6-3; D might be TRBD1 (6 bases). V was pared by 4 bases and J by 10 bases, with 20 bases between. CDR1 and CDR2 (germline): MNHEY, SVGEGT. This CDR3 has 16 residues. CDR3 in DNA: TGTGCCAGCAGTTCCCACACGGCAGGGGAGGAATCACCCCTCCACTTT. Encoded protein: CASSSHTAGEESPLHF.

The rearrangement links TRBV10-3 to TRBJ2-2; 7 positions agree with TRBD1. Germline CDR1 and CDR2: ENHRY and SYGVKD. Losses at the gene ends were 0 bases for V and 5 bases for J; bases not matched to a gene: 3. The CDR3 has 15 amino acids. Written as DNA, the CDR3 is TGTGCCATCAGTGAGTCGGGACAGAGAACCGGGGAGCTGTTTTTT. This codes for CAISESGQRTGELFF.

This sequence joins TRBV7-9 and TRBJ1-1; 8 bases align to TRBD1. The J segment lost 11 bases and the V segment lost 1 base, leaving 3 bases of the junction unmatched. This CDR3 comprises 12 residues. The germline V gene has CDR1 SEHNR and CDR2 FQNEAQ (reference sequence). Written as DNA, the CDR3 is TGTGCCAGCAGCTTAGAGGACAGGGTGGCTTTCTTT. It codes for CASSLEDRVAFF.

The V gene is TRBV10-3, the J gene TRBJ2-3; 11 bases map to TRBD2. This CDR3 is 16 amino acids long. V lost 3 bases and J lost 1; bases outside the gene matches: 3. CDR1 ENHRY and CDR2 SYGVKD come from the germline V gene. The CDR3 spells CAISDGTSGRTDTQYF. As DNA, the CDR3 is TGTGCCATCAGTGACGGGACTAGCGGACGCACAGATACGCAGTATTTT.

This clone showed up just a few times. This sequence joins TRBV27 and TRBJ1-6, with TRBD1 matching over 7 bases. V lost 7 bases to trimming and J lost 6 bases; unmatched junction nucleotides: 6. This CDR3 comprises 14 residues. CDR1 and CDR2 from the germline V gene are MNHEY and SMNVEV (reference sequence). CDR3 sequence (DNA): TGTGCCAGCAAATCCAGACAGGGTAATTCACCCCTCCACTTT. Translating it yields CASKSRQGNSPLHF.

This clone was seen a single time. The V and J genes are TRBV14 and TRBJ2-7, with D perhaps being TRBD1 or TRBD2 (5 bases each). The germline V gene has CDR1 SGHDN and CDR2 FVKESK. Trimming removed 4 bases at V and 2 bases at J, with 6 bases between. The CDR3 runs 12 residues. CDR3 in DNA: TGTGCCAGCAGCCGGGGGACCTACGAGCAGTACTTC. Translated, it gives CASSRGTYEQYF.

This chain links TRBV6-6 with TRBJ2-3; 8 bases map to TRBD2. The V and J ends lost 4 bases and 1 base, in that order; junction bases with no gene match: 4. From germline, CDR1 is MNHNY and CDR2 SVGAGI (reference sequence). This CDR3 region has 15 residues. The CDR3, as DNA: TGTGCCAGCAGTTTGCGGGGGGCGGGCACAGATACGCAGTATTTT. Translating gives CASSLRGAGTDTQYF.

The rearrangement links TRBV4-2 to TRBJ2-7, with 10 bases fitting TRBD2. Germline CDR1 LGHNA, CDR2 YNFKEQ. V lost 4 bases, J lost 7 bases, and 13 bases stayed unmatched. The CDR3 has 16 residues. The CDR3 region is CASSLMPSGGVEEQYF. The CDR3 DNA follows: TGTGCCAGCAGCCTTATGCCTAGCGGGGGAGTGGAAGAGCAGTACTTC.

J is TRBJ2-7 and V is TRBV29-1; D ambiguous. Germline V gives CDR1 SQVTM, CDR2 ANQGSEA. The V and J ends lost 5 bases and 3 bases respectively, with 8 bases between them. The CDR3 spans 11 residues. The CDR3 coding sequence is TGCAGCGTTATGGCGAACTACGAGCAGTACTTC. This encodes CSVMANYEQYF.

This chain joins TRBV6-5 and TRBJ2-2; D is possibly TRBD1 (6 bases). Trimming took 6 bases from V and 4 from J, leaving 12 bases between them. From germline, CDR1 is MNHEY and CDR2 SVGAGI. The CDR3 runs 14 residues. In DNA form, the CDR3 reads TGTGCCAGCAGGCGACAGGTCACCACCGGGGAGCTGTTTTTT. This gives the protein CASRRQVTTGELFF.

The CDR3 nucleotides are TGTGCCAGCTCCCCAGGGGAAGTCAATGGCTACACCTTC. It encodes CASSPGEVNGYTF. The chain employs TRBV18 and TRBJ1-2; a weak D match, TRBD1 (6 bases). This CDR3 has 13 amino acids. Trimming left V 6 bases short and J 6 bases short, with 14 bases between. CDR1 is KGHSH and CDR2 is LQKENI in the germline V gene.

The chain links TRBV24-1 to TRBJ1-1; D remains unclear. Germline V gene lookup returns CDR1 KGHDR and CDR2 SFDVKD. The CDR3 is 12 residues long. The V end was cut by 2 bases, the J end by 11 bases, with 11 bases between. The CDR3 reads CATSDWSGRAFF. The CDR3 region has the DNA TGTGCCACCAGTGATTGGAGCGGTAGGGCTTTCTTT.

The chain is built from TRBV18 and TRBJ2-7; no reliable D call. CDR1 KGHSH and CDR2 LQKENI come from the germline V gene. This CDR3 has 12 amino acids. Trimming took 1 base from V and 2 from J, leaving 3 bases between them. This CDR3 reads CASSPQAYEQYF. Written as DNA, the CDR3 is TGTGCCAGCTCACCACAGGCCTACGAGCAGTACTTC.

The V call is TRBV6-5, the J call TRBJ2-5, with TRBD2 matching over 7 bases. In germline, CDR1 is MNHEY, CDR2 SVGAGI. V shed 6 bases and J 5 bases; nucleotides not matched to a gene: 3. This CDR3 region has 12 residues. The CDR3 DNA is TGTGCCAGCAGGGGAGGGCGTGAGACCCAGTACTTC. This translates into CASRGGRETQYF.

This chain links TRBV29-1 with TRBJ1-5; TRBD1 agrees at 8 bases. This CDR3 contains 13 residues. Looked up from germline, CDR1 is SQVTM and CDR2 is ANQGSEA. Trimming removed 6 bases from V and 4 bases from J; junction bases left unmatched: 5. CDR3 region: CSVTDRENQPQHF. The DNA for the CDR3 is TGCAGCGTGACGGACAGGGAAAATCAGCCCCAGCATTTT.

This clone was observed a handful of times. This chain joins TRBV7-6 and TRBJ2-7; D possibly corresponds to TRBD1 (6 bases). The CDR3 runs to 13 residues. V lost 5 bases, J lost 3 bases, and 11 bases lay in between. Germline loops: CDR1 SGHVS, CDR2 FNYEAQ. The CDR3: CASSTPGVYEQYF. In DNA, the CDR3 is TGTGCCAGCAGCACACCAGGGGTCTACGAGCAGTACTTC.